The clone carrying this T cell receptor beta chain showed up just a few times. Antigen specificity is unknown. This CDR3 has 14 residues. The V segment lost 8 bases and the J segment 2 bases; nucleotides outside the gene matches: 7. Each CDR3 protein is one row after TCRdb ran MiXCR on the reads. The table has approximately 300,000 distinct CDR3 sequences, 25% seen once. This sample stems from a study of T cell repertoires in cytomegalovirus infection. The rearrangement joins TRBV12-3 or TRBV12-4 to TRBJ2-3; 7 nucleotides line up with TRBD2. The source is a human donor in good health (CMV status not recorded). Some clones in this sample may be carry-over from other donors' samples. The sample consisted of cultured PBMCs, taken from culture after CMV antigen stimulation. CDR3 nucleotides: TGTGCCAGCTCAACTAGCGCCACCACAGATACGCAGTATTTT. Encoded protein: CASSTSATTDTQYF.